This T cell receptor (beta chain) was captured by sequencing in a study of blood T cell repertoires in COVID-19 (dated by TCRdb to the early 2020s). About the study as a whole: Samples covering the acute and convalescent phases of COVID-19 were provided by collaborators in the United States, Italy and Spain. Where available, HLA class I and class II types were obtained from metadata supplied by the sample provider rather than from assay-based typing. Sample metadata almost always included a de-identified subject ID, COVID-19 status, age in years and sex. Samples were obtained from the ongoing ImmuneRACE study (first 160 participants) and from 1,000 to 1,500 subjects provided by 6 global collaborators. Deeply sampled blood TCRbeta repertoires from subjects exposed to, actively infected with, or recovered from COVID-19 were included in the dataset. The repertoires were released in a freely available public database intended as a resource for research on the immune response to SARS-CoV-2. The prospective study material was composed of cDNA or gDNA derived from T cells, B-cell-depleted T cells, or PBMCs.

Overall study outcomes, separate from this receptor: The quantity of clinical and demographic metadata differed by source and by participant and was supplied without curation.

With respect to this clone: Its antigen specificity is not known. Base quality data are lacking; no much larger clone is found one base away.

The collaborating institutions used their own protocols to collect whole blood in K2EDTA tubes. For TCRbeta analysis, collaborator samples were shipped as frozen whole blood, as isolated PBMCs, or as DNA extracted from either sample type. TCRbeta CDR3 regions were amplified from genomic DNA using the immunoSEQ Assay, a bias-controlled multiplex PCR. The paper's processing steps were these. Within the assay, amplification of reference gene primers was used to estimate how many nucleated cells each sample contained. To quantify the absolute abundance of each unique TCRbeta CDR3 rearrangement, sequence reads were collapsed and filtered. Productive Simpson clonality was computed per sample as the square root of Simpson's diversity index over productive rearrangements. Not all clones reach the TCRdb copy of this immuneACCESS table, which keeps in-frame sequences only. Checked studies attribute under half of the gap to unresolved V genes and leave the rest unexplained. D and trimming come from the DNA, and the V and J calls and clone size come from that table. Here the sample has about 100,000 clones; 88% occur a single time. Roughly 4.7% of the sample rests with the top ten.

The V end loses 0 bases and the J end loses 5 bases, and a stretch of 15 bases separates them. The germline V gene specifies LGHNA as CDR1 and YNFKEQ as CDR2. The CDR3 has 16 amino acids, counting the end cysteine and phenylalanine. The entry retains the CDR3 DNA only, 48 bases that are in frame from base 1. The rearrangement joined TRBV4-2 to TRBJ2-3, with the D segment identity uncertain. The sequenced sample consisted of peripheral blood. This TCR derives from a human donor in a cohort sampled during active COVID-19. Here the CDR3 is given as CASSQDQPQFVDTQYF. The bases are TGTGCCAGCAGCCAAGATCAACCTCAGTTCGTAGATACGCAGTATTTT.